One and the same sample provided the 15 T cell receptor beta chains below, sequenced in a study of T-cell memory formation after mild COVID-19. TCRdb reanalysed the 5' RACE reads using MiXCR and keeps one entry per CDR3 protein. This sample has some 300,000 distinct CDR3 sequences, with approximately 19% found just once. The sample comprised PBMCs or a T cell subset sorted from them (not recorded which). The source is a man younger than 35 who had mild COVID-19 (a few samples of this study predate the infection). Cell type and time point are not known.

The rearrangement joins TRBV7-6 to TRBJ2-2; 10 positions agree with TRBD2. CDR1 and CDR2 from the germline V gene are SGHVS and FNYEAQ. The ends lost 3 bases at V and 6 bases at J; junction bases unmatched: 16. The CDR3 totals 19 residues. Here the CDR3 DNA reads TGTGCCAGCAGCTTTGGATGGGATGAGGGGACTAGCGTCCCCGGGGAGCTGTTTTTT. Translation gives CASSFGWDEGTSVPGELFF.

The chain joins TRBV5-5 to TRBJ2-7; possibly TRBD1 for D (6 bases). CDR3 length: 14 amino acids. Trimming removed 0 bases at V and 6 bases at J, with 13 bases between. Germline CDR1 SGHKS, CDR2 YYEKEE (reference sequence). DNA of the CDR3: TGTGCCAGCAGCTTGGACAGGGTGCTGGTCGAGCAGTACTTC. It is translated as CASSLDRVLVEQYF.

The genes are TRBV21-1 and TRBJ2-7; the D call TRBD2 from the table was never checked on the DNA. TRBV21-1 is reported as a pseudogene. The CDR3 runs to 11 residues. This CDR3 reads CASNGAGEQYF. The CDR3 region has the DNA TGTGCCAGCAACGGAGCGGGCGAGCAGTACTTC.

The genes are TRBV4-3 and TRBJ1-2, with D hard to call. CDR1 is LGHNA and CDR2 is YSLEER in the germline V gene. This CDR3 contains 16 residues. Trimming pared 1 base from V and 4 bases from J, leaving 16 bases between. As DNA, the CDR3 is TGCGCCAGCAGCCAAGGCCGGACCCATATGGGCTATGGCTACACCTTC. Protein: CASSQGRTHMGYGYTF.

This clonotype was seen more than once but under ten times. This chain joins TRBV29-1 and TRBJ2-1; D not certain. With 2 bases removed from V and 6 bases from J, the gap between germline ends came to 11 bases. Germline CDR1 and CDR2: SQVTM and ANQGSEA. CDR3 length: 13 amino acids. The CDR3 protein is CSVEKAAFNEQFF. In DNA, the CDR3 is TGCAGCGTTGAAAAGGCAGCGTTCAATGAGCAGTTCTTC.

This clonotype was counted only a few times. The J gene is TRBJ2-3, the V gene TRBV7-2, with no clear D. The CDR3 covers 13 residues. The V end was cut by 5 bases, the J end by 11 bases, with 17 bases between. Germline values: CDR1 SGHTA, CDR2 FQGNSA. The CDR3 protein is CASSDLRYVGQYF. The CDR3 DNA reads TGTGCCAGCAGCGACCTCCGATACGTTGGGCAGTATTTT. Together with reference TRBV7-2 and TRBJ2-3, the CDR3 gives the full variable domain: GAGVSQSPSNKVTEKGKDVELRCDPISGHTALYWYRQSLGQGLEFLIYFQGNSAPDKSGLPSDRFSAERTGGSVSTLTIQRTQQEDSAVYLCASSDLRYVGQYFGPGTRLTVL.

The CDR3 region is CASSLAVLAGEETQYF. The DNA of the CDR3 is TGCGCCAGCAGCTTGGCCGTTTTAGCGGGGGAAGAGACCCAGTACTTC. V gene TRBV5-1 combines with J gene TRBJ2-5, with 9 bases identical to TRBD2. The germline V gene encodes CDR1 SGHRS and CDR2 YFSETQ. The CDR3 is 16 residues long. V lost 0 bases to trimming and J lost 3 bases; unmatched junction nucleotides: 6.

This clonotype was detected a few times. This chain connects TRBV15 to TRBJ1-2; 7 nucleotides line up with TRBD1. The V gene end was trimmed by 0 bases and the J gene end by 4 bases; junction bases not matched to a gene: 5. There are 15 residues in the CDR3. Germline CDR1 and CDR2: LNHNV and YYDKDF (reference sequence). As DNA, the CDR3 is TGTGCCACCAGCAGAGATAGGGGACAGTTCTATGGCTACACCTTC. Its translation is CATSRDRGQFYGYTF.

This clonotype showed up just a few times. V usage is TRBV28 and J usage is TRBJ2-2; 9 nucleotides match TRBD1. The CDR3 covers 15 residues. The ends lost 6 bases at V and 2 bases at J; junction bases unmatched: 4. Germline V gives CDR1 MDHEN, CDR2 SYDVKM. The CDR3 DNA reads as TGTGCCAGCAGCCGGGACAGGGTAAACACCGGGGAGCTGTTTTTT. It translates to CASSRDRVNTGELFF. Full variable domain (remainder filled in from reference TRBV28 and TRBJ2-2): DVKVTQSSRYLVKRTGEKVFLECVQDMDHENMFWYRQDPGLGLRLIYFSYDVKMKEKGDIPEGYSVSREKKERFSLILESASTNQTSMYLCASSRDRVNTGELFFGEGSRLTVL.

This clonotype was detected only a few times. The chain is built from TRBV5-6 and TRBJ2-1; 10 bases fit TRBD2. The ends lost 4 bases at V and 12 bases at J; junction bases unmatched: 13. Germline CDR1 is SGHDT and CDR2 is YYEEEE. The CDR3 length is 15 residues. As DNA, the CDR3 is TGTGCCAGCAGCCGTAGCGGGGGGCCCTCCCGGCGGCAGTTCTTC. Its translation: CASSRSGGPSRRQFF.

Only a few counts were recorded for this clonotype. The chain combines TRBV28 with TRBJ1-4; 9 bases align to TRBD1. Trimming at V came to 6 bases and at J to 7 bases, leaving 6 bases not matched to a gene. The germline V gene encodes CDR1 MDHEN and CDR2 SYDVKM. The CDR3 loop spans 14 amino acids. CDR3 nucleotides: TGTGCCAGCAGAAACAGGGGGCAAGGTGAAAAACTGTTTTTT. It encodes CASRNRGQGEKLFF.

This clonotype was found a few times. The chain links TRBV29-1 to TRBJ2-6; no firm D call. Germline CDR1 is SQVTM and CDR2 is ANQGSEA. Trimming took off 7 bases at V and 3 bases at J, with 7 bases between the two ends. This CDR3 comprises 12 residues. CDR3 nucleotide sequence: TGCAGCGCTGGGAATGGGGCCAACGTCCTGACTTTC. It translates to CSAGNGANVLTF.

This clonotype was seen more than once but under ten times. The rearrangement uses TRBV7-2 and TRBJ1-1; 7 bases line up with TRBD1. This CDR3 is 12 amino acids long. Germline V gives CDR1 SGHTA, CDR2 FQGNSA. Unmatched junction bases numbered 2, after V lost 5 bases and J lost 5 bases. The CDR3 DNA reads as TGTGCCAGCAGCCCGGACAGGACTGAAGCTTTCTTT. Its protein product is CASSPDRTEAFF.

The table lists this clonotype with a few counts. The rearrangement links TRBV14 to TRBJ2-1; D call uncertain. Germline V gene lookup returns CDR1 SGHDN and CDR2 FVKESK. The CDR3 consists of 13 residues. Trimming stripped 4 bases from V and 8 bases from J, with 12 bases between. CDR3: CASSPGLRHEQFF. Written as DNA, the CDR3 is TGTGCCAGCAGCCCGGGCCTGAGACATGAGCAGTTCTTC.

V and J are TRBV15 and TRBJ2-7; TRBD2 agrees at 14 bases. The V gene's germline CDR1 is LNHNV and CDR2 YYDKDF (reference sequence). The CDR3 loop spans 16 amino acids. The J segment lost 1 base and the V segment lost 5 bases, leaving 4 bases of the junction unmatched. DNA for the CDR3: TGTGCCACCAGCGGAGGACTAGCGGGGGGTTCCTACGAGCAGTACTTC. It encodes CATSGGLAGGSYEQYF.